The text below deals with one T cell receptor (beta chain). Its target is not known. Several immunoSEQ plates held equal portions of the genomic DNA taken from each subset. Only in-frame clones appear in the TCRdb table, and some are missing; sequencing was by immunoSEQ multiplex PCR. The profile shows about 2.4 million clones, approximately 93% of them singletons. These data originate in a study of shared clonotypes between healthy human individuals. Study-level points and caveats: Some naive CD4 clonotypes, roughly 4.8%, turned up in common across several donors. In general, naive subsets displayed greater estimated richness than memory subsets did.

Germline assignment: CDR1 MDHEN and CDR2 SYDVKM. Trimming shortened V by 3 bases and J by 4 bases, and 15 bases separated the two germline ends. This CDR3 comprises 15 residues. The sequencing input was naive CD4+ T cells from PBMCs. Subset specified: CD45RA+ positively selected. V usage is TRBV28 and J usage is TRBJ1-1, with D maybe TRBD1 (5 bases). This TCR was recovered from a man in his late teens or twenties in good health. Some clones in this sample may be carry-over from other donors' samples. CDR3 sequence: CASSFFWGVTTEAFF. The CDR3 nucleotides are TGTGCCAGCAGTTTTTTTTGGGGGGTGACCACTGAAGCTTTCTTT. The full variable domain, completed using reference TRBV28 and TRBJ1-1, is DVKVTQSSRYLVKRTGEKVFLECVQDMDHENMFWYRQDPGLGLRLIYFSYDVKMKEKGDIPEGYSVSREKKERFSLILESASTNQTSMYLCASSFFWGVTTEAFFGQGTRLTVV.